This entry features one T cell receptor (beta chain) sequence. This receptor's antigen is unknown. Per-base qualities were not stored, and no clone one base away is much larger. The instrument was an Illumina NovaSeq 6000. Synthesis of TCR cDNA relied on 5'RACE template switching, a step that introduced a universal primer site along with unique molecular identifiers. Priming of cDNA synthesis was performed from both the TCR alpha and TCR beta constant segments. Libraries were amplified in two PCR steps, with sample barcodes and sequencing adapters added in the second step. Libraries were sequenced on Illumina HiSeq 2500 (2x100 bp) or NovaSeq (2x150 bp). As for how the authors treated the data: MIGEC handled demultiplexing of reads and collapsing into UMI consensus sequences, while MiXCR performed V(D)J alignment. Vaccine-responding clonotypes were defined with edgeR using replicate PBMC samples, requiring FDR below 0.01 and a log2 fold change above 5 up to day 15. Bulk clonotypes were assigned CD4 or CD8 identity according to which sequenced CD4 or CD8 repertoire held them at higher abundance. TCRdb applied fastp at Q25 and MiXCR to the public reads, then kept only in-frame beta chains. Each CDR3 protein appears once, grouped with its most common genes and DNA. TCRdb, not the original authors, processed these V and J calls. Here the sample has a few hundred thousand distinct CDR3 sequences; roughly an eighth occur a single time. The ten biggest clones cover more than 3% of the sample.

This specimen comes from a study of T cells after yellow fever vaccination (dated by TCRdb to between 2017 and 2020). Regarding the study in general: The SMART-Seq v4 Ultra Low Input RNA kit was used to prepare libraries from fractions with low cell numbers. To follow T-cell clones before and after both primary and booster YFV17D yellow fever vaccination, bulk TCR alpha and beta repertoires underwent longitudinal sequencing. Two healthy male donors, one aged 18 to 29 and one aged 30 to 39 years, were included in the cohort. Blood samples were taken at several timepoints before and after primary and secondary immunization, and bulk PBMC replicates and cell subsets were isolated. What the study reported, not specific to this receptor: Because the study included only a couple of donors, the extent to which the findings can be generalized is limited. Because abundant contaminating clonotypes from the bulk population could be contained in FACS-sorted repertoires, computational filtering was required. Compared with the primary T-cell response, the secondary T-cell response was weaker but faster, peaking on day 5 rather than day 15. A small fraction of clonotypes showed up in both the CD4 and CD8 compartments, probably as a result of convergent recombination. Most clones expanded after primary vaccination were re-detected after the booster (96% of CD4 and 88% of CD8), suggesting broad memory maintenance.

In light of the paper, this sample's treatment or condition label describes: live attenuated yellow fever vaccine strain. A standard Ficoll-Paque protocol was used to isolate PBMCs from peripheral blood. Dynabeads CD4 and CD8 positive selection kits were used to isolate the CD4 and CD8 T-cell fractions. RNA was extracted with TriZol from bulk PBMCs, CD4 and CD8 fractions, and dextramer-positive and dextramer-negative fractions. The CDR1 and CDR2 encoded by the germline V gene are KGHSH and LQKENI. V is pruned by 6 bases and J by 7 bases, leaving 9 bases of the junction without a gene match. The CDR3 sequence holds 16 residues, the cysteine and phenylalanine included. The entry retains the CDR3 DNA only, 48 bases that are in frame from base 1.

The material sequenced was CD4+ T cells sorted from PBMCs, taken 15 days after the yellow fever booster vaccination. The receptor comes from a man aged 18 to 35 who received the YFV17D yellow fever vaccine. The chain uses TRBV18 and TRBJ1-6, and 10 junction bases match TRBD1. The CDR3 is CASSRDRGSGNSPLHF. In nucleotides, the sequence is TGTGCCAGCTCCCGGGACAGGGGTTCGGGCAATTCACCCCTCCACTTT.